The next 17 T cell receptor beta chains were all read from a single sample in a study of blood T cell repertoires in COVID-19. Generated by immunoSEQ multiplex PCR, the TCRdb table keeps only in-frame clones and is missing some. The repertoire holds some 100,000 clones, with 80% as singletons. Input material: peripheral blood. The receptors here all came from a woman aged 70-85 years with acute or convalescent COVID-19.

The V gene is TRBV12-3 or TRBV12-4, the J gene TRBJ2-7; 7 bases are a match to TRBD2. The CDR3 extends over 13 amino acids. V lost 8 bases to trimming and J lost 1 base; unmatched junction nucleotides: 5. CDR3 sequence reads: CASRVAGSYEQYF. CDR3 coding DNA: TGTGCCAGCCGAGTAGCGGGTTCCTACGAGCAGTACTTC.

The V call is TRBV6-5, the J call TRBJ2-5; D is perhaps TRBD2 (5 bases). Trimming left V 7 bases short and J 1 base short, with 10 bases between. Per germline, CDR1 MNHEY and CDR2 SVGAGI. The CDR3 runs 13 residues. The CDR3 loop is CASTGSGQETQYF. CDR3 DNA: TGTGCCAGCACGGGATCAGGCCAAGAGACCCAGTACTTC.

For the CDR3, the DNA is TGTGCCAGCAGTTTAACAGGGGTCCACTCTGGAAACACCATATATTTT. It encodes CASSLTGVHSGNTIYF. This chain links TRBV27 with TRBJ1-3; 7 positions match TRBD1. CDR3 length: 16 amino acids. J gave up 0 bases and V 2 bases, and 4 bases lay outside the gene matches. Germline V gives CDR1 MNHEY, CDR2 SMNVEV (reference sequence).

Written as DNA, the CDR3 is TGTGCCAGCAGTCTCGCGGGGGGTAAAAATGAGCAGTTCTTC. It specifies CASSLAGGKNEQFF. The rearrangement uses TRBV25-1 and TRBJ2-1, with 8 nucleotides matching TRBD2. Per the germline V gene, CDR1 is MGHDK and CDR2 is SYGVNS. Trimming took 5 bases from V and 7 from J; bases not matched to a gene: 7. CDR3 length: 14 residues.

The V gene is TRBV14, the J gene TRBJ1-6; the D gene is possibly TRBD1 (5 bases). Trimming took off 3 bases at V and 10 bases at J, with 13 bases between the two ends. Germline CDR1 is SGHDN and CDR2 is FVKESK. This CDR3 comprises 14 residues. DNA of the CDR3: TGTGCCAGCAGCCATGCAGGGTGGGAATCACCCCTCCACTTT. This codes for CASSHAGWESPLHF.

The rearrangement joins TRBV7-7 to TRBJ1-5; D gene uncertain. V was trimmed by 2 bases and J by 5 bases, leaving 13 bases between them. This CDR3 is built from 15 residues. Per germline, CDR1 SSHAT and CDR2 FNYEAQ (reference sequence). The CDR3 loop reads CASSLREGGYQPQHF. The CDR3 region has the DNA TGTGCCAGCAGCTTAAGGGAGGGTGGGTATCAGCCCCAGCATTTT.

The rearrangement links TRBV4-2 to TRBJ1-1, with a tentative D call TRBD1 (6 bases). The CDR3 loop spans 17 amino acids. The germline V gene encodes CDR1 LGHNA and CDR2 YNFKEQ. Trimming cost V 0 bases and J 4 bases, with 18 bases left between them. The CDR3 spells CASSQDPGQGQSTEAFF. In DNA, the CDR3 is TGTGCCAGCAGCCAAGATCCAGGCCAGGGGCAGAGCACTGAAGCTTTCTTT.

The chain joins TRBV14 to TRBJ1-2; unclear D gene. V lost 0 bases and J 7 bases, leaving 18 bases between the germline ends. Germline loops: CDR1 SGHDN, CDR2 FVKESK. There are 16 residues in the CDR3. The CDR3 is CASSQDLASGRIGYTF. The CDR3 nucleotides are TGTGCCAGCAGCCAAGATCTGGCCAGCGGGAGGATTGGCTACACCTTC. Drawing the rest from reference TRBV14 and TRBJ1-2, the complete variable domain is EAGVTQFPSHSVIEKGQTVTLRCDPISGHDNLYWYRRVMGKEIKFLLHFVKESKQDESGMPNNRFLAERTGGTYSTLKVQPAELEDSGVYFCASSQDLASGRIGYTFGSGTRLTVV.

This clone was seen just once. The chain employs TRBV28 and TRBJ1-5; possible D gene TRBD1, 5 bases. Germline V gene sequence: CDR1 MDHEN, CDR2 SYDVKM. The CDR3 runs 16 residues. Trimming took 6 bases from V and 0 from J, leaving 15 bases between them. The CDR3 here is CASRTPTGASNQPQHF. CDR3 DNA: TGTGCCAGCAGAACCCCTACAGGTGCTAGCAATCAGCCCCAGCATTTT.

J is TRBJ2-1 and V is TRBV2; 14 bases line up with TRBD2. CDR1 is SNHLY and CDR2 is FYNNEI in the germline V gene. V gave up 9 bases and J gave up 7 bases; unmatched junction bases: 5. The CDR3 is made up of 14 amino acids. The chain's CDR3 is CARQRTSGGNEQFF. CDR3 in DNA: TGTGCCAGACAGCGGACTAGCGGGGGGAATGAGCAGTTCTTC. The full variable domain, rest sourced from reference TRBV2 and TRBJ2-1, is EPEVTQTPSHQVTQMGQEVILRCVPISNHLYFYWYRQILGQKVEFLVSFYNNEISEKSEIFDDQFSVERPDGSNFTLKIRSTKLEDSAMYFCARQRTSGGNEQFFGPGTRLTVL.

The genes are TRBV6-5 and TRBJ2-5, with D uncertain. The germline V gene encodes CDR1 MNHEY and CDR2 SVGAGI. This CDR3 contains 14 residues. V lost 5 bases and J lost 2, with 12 bases in between. CDR3 protein: CASSTSWQQETQYF. The DNA of the CDR3 is TGTGCCAGCAGTACCTCGTGGCAGCAAGAGACCCAGTACTTC.

This chain links TRBV5-4 with TRBJ1-2; 9 nucleotides match TRBD1. The J segment lost 2 bases and the V segment lost 5 bases, leaving 10 bases of the junction unmatched. Germline-derived CDR1 and CDR2 are SGHNT and YYREEE (reference sequence). The length of the CDR3 is 16 residues. CDR3 DNA: TGTGCCAGCAGTGCCGGGACAGGGCTGGTGAACTATGGCTACACCTTC. Translating gives CASSAGTGLVNYGYTF.

This chain links TRBV29-1 with TRBJ1-2; TRBD1 agrees at 7 bases. J was trimmed by 6 bases and V by 7 bases; bases with no gene match: 11. This CDR3 is built from 13 residues. Germline V lookup: CDR1 SQVTM, CDR2 ANQGSEA. In nucleotides, the CDR3 is TGCAGCGACTCCGGACAGGTTAGAGATGGCTACACCTTC. It translates to CSDSGQVRDGYTF.

This CDR3 is CASSTGAGAGELFF. CDR3 bases: TGTGCCAGCAGCACGGGAGCGGGGGCCGGGGAGCTGTTTTTT. The J gene is TRBJ2-2, the V gene TRBV7-3; 8 nucleotides line up with TRBD2. The CDR3 is made up of 14 amino acids. The germline gives CDR1 SGHTA, CDR2 FQGTGA. V shed 5 bases and J 6 bases; nucleotides not matched to a gene: 5. Full variable domain (rest looked up from reference TRBV7-3 and TRBJ2-2): GAGVSQTPSNKVTEKGKYVELRCDPISGHTALYWYRQSLGQGPEFLIYFQGTGAADDSGLPNDRFFAVRPEGSVSTLKIQRTERGDSAVYLCASSTGAGAGELFFGEGSRLTVL.

The CDR3: CASSLASNTEAFF. CDR3 in DNA: TGCGCCAGCAGCTTGGCGTCGAACACTGAAGCTTTCTTT. The rearrangement links TRBV5-1 to TRBJ1-1; D gene uncertain. The length of the CDR3 is 13 residues. Germline V lookup: CDR1 SGHRS, CDR2 YFSETQ. The V and J ends lost 0 bases and 1 base respectively, with 4 bases between them.

The J gene is TRBJ1-2, the V gene TRBV10-3; possible D gene TRBD1, 6 bases. The germline V and J ends were trimmed by 4 bases and 8 bases, with 20 bases remaining between them. CDR1 ENHRY and CDR2 SYGVKD come from the germline V gene. The length of the CDR3 is 15 residues. CDR3 amino acids: CAISAPGGSGKGYTF. In DNA, the CDR3 is TGTGCCATCAGTGCCCCCGGGGGCAGCGGGAAGGGCTACACCTTC.

In DNA form, the CDR3 reads TGTGCCGGCTCTGGACAGGTTAACTATGGCTACACCTTC. Residues: CAGSGQVNYGYTF. The chain combines TRBV7-9 with TRBJ1-2; TRBD1 agrees at 7 bases. Per the germline V gene, CDR1 is SEHNR and CDR2 is FQNEAQ (reference sequence). J lost 1 base, V lost 11 bases, and 7 bases had no gene match. The CDR3 spans 13 residues.